Described below is a single T cell receptor beta chain sequence and its context. The antigen is unknown. This CDR3 has 17 residues. The junction had 16 bases not matched to a gene; V was cut back by 6 bases and J by 7 bases. Germline CDR1 ENHRY, CDR2 SYGVKD. This sample was taken from a study of long-term antiretroviral therapy in people with HIV. In the study overall: Specimens dating back about a decade before the 2015 immediate-ART recommendation are the oldest included.

Findings and limits, study-wide: Drawn between the mid-2000s and the late 2010s, the blood was possibly obtained under older ART regimens. Whereas controls had wider CDR3 length ranges, HIV repertoires had narrower ones.

The authors ran the immunoSEQ assay, v3.0, at survey level. TCRdb's table, derived via immunoSEQ multiplex PCR, lists solely in-frame clones and lacks some. The table has around 12,000 clones, about 87% seen once. The sample consisted of unsorted PBMCs, taken 2.1 years after starting antiretroviral therapy. The TCR sequence derives from a woman aged 40 to 49 with HIV. This sequence joins TRBV10-3 and TRBJ1-2; 11 bases line up with TRBD1. Written as DNA, the CDR3 is TGTGCCATCAGCGCCGGGACAGGGGGACGGACCACCACTGGCTACACCTTC. Residues: CAISAGTGGRTTTGYTF.